These 23 T cell receptor beta chains came from one sample sequenced in a study of control samples from healthy donors and cancer patients. Clones were read by immunoSEQ multiplex PCR, and TCRdb kept only the in-frame ones, dropping some. The sample yields fewer than 25,000 clones, approximately 83% seen once. Sequencing was performed on PBMCs. The receptor set was obtained from a man in his sixties with head and neck cancer.

V gene TRBV7-2 combines with J gene TRBJ2-3; D call uncertain. The CDR3 spans 12 residues. Germline CDR1 reads SGHTA; CDR2 reads FQGNSA. The V end was cut by 5 bases, the J end by 2 bases, with 5 bases between. This CDR3 reads CASSPHTDTQYF. The CDR3 coding sequence is TGTGCCAGCAGCCCCCACACAGATACGCAGTATTTT.

The V and J genes are TRBV13 and TRBJ2-7, with D maybe TRBD1 (5 bases). Between the trimmed V and J ends, which lost 4 bases and 1 base, there was a span of 11 bases. The CDR3 is 14 amino acids. Germline V gene sequence: CDR1 PRHDT, CDR2 FYEKMQ (reference sequence). The CDR3 loop reads CASSSRQLSYEQYF. The CDR3 coding sequence is TGTGCCAGCAGCTCCCGACAGCTTTCCTACGAGCAGTACTTC.

This chain connects TRBV14 to TRBJ2-7, with D maybe TRBD1 (5 bases). The CDR3 is 15 residues long. Trimming cost V 0 bases and J 3 bases, with 12 bases left between them. Germline assignment: CDR1 SGHDN and CDR2 FVKESK. CDR3 residues: CASSQDWGKRYEQYF. The CDR3 DNA reads TGTGCCAGCAGCCAAGACTGGGGCAAACGCTACGAGCAGTACTTC.

This clone turned up a few times. This chain connects TRBV5-1 to TRBJ1-6, with D unresolved. Germline lookup yields CDR1 SGHRS and CDR2 YFSETQ. The CDR3 extends over 13 amino acids. V was trimmed by 4 bases and J by 7 bases, leaving 9 bases between them. The CDR3 bases are TGCGCCAGCAGCCCGGGCCGGAATTCACCCCTCCACTTT. Its translation: CASSPGRNSPLHF.

The table lists this clone with a few counts. This chain connects TRBV12-5 to TRBJ2-1; D is possibly TRBD2 (6 bases). The CDR3 is 19 residues long. The V end lost 0 bases, the J end lost 6 bases, and 24 bases lay between the germline ends. Germline CDR1 LGHNT, CDR2 FRNRAP. CDR3 DNA: TGTGCTAGTGGTTTGGTACTCGTTTTCTCCAGGGACTCGACCAATGAGCAGTTCTTC. Protein product: CASGLVLVFSRDSTNEQFF.

The V and J genes are TRBV6-1 and TRBJ2-7; no clear D gene. The CDR3 spans 11 residues. Trimming removed 3 bases at V and 3 bases at J, with 3 bases between. Per the germline V gene, CDR1 is MNHNS and CDR2 is SASEGT. CDR3 amino acids: CASSDYYEQYF. The CDR3 DNA follows: TGTGCCAGCAGTGATTACTACGAGCAGTACTTC.

A word on this clone: Other DNA sequences in this sample translate to the same CDR3. The V gene is TRBV5-4, the J gene TRBJ2-7; 9 nucleotides match TRBD1. The CDR3 runs to 15 residues. Germline CDR1 reads SGHNT; CDR2 reads YYREEE (reference sequence). V shed 5 bases, J shed 1 base, and the junction held 7 bases outside the gene matches. The CDR3 sequence: CASSRDRAVSYEQYF. The CDR3 DNA is TGTGCCAGCAGTCGGGACAGGGCAGTTTCCTACGAGCAGTACTTC. Together with reference TRBV5-4 and TRBJ2-7, the CDR3 gives the full variable domain: ETGVTQSPTHLIKTRGQQVTLRCSSQSGHNTVSWYQQALGQGPQFIFQYYREEENGRGNFPPRFSGLQFPNYSSELNVNALELDDSALYLCASSRDRAVSYEQYFGPGTRLTVT.

The V gene is TRBV5-1, the J gene TRBJ2-7, with 13 bases lining up with TRBD2. Germline-derived CDR1 and CDR2 are SGHRS and YFSETQ. The CDR3 runs to 17 residues. V lost 2 bases, J lost 6 bases, and 11 bases stayed unmatched. The CDR3 nucleotides read TGCGCCAGCAGCTTCGCCGGACTAGCGGGAGTTTATAGCGAGCAGTACTTC. This gives the protein CASSFAGLAGVYSEQYF.

This chain connects TRBV20-1 to TRBJ2-7; 8 nucleotides agree with TRBD1. The CDR3 loop spans 14 amino acids. The germline gives CDR1 DFQATT, CDR2 SNEGSKA (reference sequence). V dropped 3 bases and J dropped 6; count of bases not matched to a gene: 10. CDR3 bases: TGCAGTGCTAGTCAGGGGGCAATTGAAGGCGAGCAGTACTTC. Translating gives CSASQGAIEGEQYF.

This chain links TRBV6-1 with TRBJ2-1, with TRBD2 identical over 12 bases. The junction had 6 bases not matched to a gene; V was cut back by 1 base and J by 5 bases. Germline V CDR1 and CDR2: MNHNS, SASEGT. The CDR3 is made up of 17 amino acids. CDR3 sequence reads: CASSEGETSGSDNEQFF. The CDR3 DNA follows: TGTGCCAGCAGTGAAGGGGAGACTAGCGGGAGCGACAATGAGCAGTTCTTC.

In its sample, this clone was seen once. This chain links TRBV25-1 with TRBJ2-7; 7 bases line up with TRBD1. Germline assignment: CDR1 MGHDK and CDR2 SYGVNS. The length of the CDR3 is 15 residues. Trimming took 6 bases from V and 0 from J; bases not matched to a gene: 8. This chain's CDR3 is CASSLTGEYSYEQYF. The DNA of the CDR3 is TGTGCCAGCAGCCTAACAGGGGAGTACTCCTACGAGCAGTACTTC.

This sequence joins TRBV9 and TRBJ2-1; the D gene is possibly TRBD2 (5 bases). Between the trimmed V and J ends, which lost 4 bases and 9 bases, there was a span of 11 bases. The CDR3 extends over 12 amino acids. CDR1 and CDR2 (germline): SGDLS, YYNGEE. CDR3 protein: CASSQDFSEQFF. The CDR3 DNA is TGTGCCAGCAGCCAGGACTTCAGTGAGCAGTTCTTC. Complete variable domain (other parts from reference TRBV9 and TRBJ2-1): DSGVTQTPKHLITATGQRVTLRCSPRSGDLSVYWYQQSLDQGLQFLIQYYNGEERAKGNILERFSAQQFPDLHSELNLSSLELGDSALYFCASSQDFSEQFFGPGTRLTVL.

The rearrangement uses TRBV18 and TRBJ1-3, with D tentatively TRBD1 (5 bases). Germline V CDR1 and CDR2: KGHSH, LQKENI. The length of the CDR3 is 16 residues. V was trimmed by 3 bases and J by 2 bases, leaving 14 bases between them. The CDR3 region has the DNA TGTGCCAGCTCACCTATCCAGGGAACTCCTGGAAACACCATATATTTT. The encoded protein is CASSPIQGTPGNTIYF. Full variable domain (missing parts from reference TRBV18 and TRBJ1-3): NAGVMQNPRHLVRRRGQEARLRCSPMKGHSHVYWYRQLPEEGLKFMVYLQKENIIDESGMPKERFSAEFPKEGPSILRIQQVVRGDSAAYFCASSPIQGTPGNTIYFGEGSWLTVV.

The rearrangement links TRBV15 to TRBJ1-1; 12 bases align to TRBD1. The length of the CDR3 is 15 residues. Germline V gene data show CDR1 as LNHNV and CDR2 as YYDKDF (reference sequence). J gave up 5 bases and V 0 bases, and 1 base lay outside the gene matches. CDR3 sequence (DNA): TGTGCCACCAGCAGAGAGGGACAGGGGGCAACTGAAGCTTTCTTT. This sequence encodes CATSREGQGATEAFF.

V usage is TRBV7-8 and J usage is TRBJ2-3, with TRBD2 matching 10 bases. The germline V gene has CDR1 SGHVS and CDR2 FQNEAQ. The CDR3 has 16 residues. Trimming removed 2 bases from V and 4 bases from J; junction bases left unmatched: 6. This CDR3 is CASSLTPSGGPDTQYF. In DNA, the CDR3 is TGTGCCAGCAGCTTAACCCCTAGCGGGGGCCCAGATACGCAGTATTTT.

The gene calls are TRBV21-1 and TRBJ2-7; TRBD1 was called by the table and not checked on the DNA. TRBV21-1 is flagged as a pseudogene. The CDR3 has 14 amino acids. The CDR3: CASSKGQESYEQYF. CDR3 DNA sequence: TGTGCCAGCAGCAAAGGACAGGAGTCCTACGAGCAGTACTTC.

This clone appeared once. The chain combines TRBV12-3 or TRBV12-4 with TRBJ2-1; D uncertain. The CDR3 sequence is 12 residues long. V was cut by 4 bases and J by 7 bases, with 8 bases left in between. CDR3 nucleotides: TGTGCCAGCAGTTGGGGTTCTAATGAGCAGTTCTTC. Encoded protein: CASSWGSNEQFF.

V gene TRBV7-2 combines with J gene TRBJ2-2; no reliable D call. The germline V gene has CDR1 SGHTA and CDR2 FQGNSA. The CDR3 is made up of 13 amino acids. The germline V and J ends were trimmed by 5 bases and 4 bases, with 8 bases remaining between them. The chain's CDR3 is CASSPDATGELFF. As DNA, the CDR3 is TGTGCCAGCAGCCCAGACGCCACCGGGGAGCTGTTTTTT.

The chain joins TRBV5-8 to TRBJ2-1; 11 bases match TRBD1. Trimming took 2 bases from V and 5 from J; bases not matched to a gene: 3. The CDR3 covers 15 residues. Germline values: CDR1 SGHTS, CDR2 YDEGEE. CDR3 region: CASSFGTGGDNEQFF. For the CDR3, the DNA is TGTGCCAGCAGCTTCGGGACAGGGGGGGACAATGAGCAGTTCTTC.

V usage is TRBV4-1 and J usage is TRBJ1-1; D is unresolved. The CDR3 consists of 15 residues. CDR1 MGHRA and CDR2 YSYEKL come from the germline V gene. Trimming took off 2 bases at V and 5 bases at J, with 15 bases between the two ends. The CDR3 spells CASSQPDTLGTEAFF. For the CDR3, the DNA is TGCGCCAGCAGCCAACCCGACACCCTTGGGACTGAAGCTTTCTTT.

V usage is TRBV10-1 and J usage is TRBJ2-3, with a tentative D call TRBD1 (5 bases). This CDR3 is built from 16 residues. Per the germline V gene, CDR1 is WNHNN and CDR2 is SYGVQD (reference sequence). V was cut by 1 base and J by 2 bases, with 13 bases left in between. The CDR3 protein is CASSEYQGAYTDTQYF. The CDR3 DNA sequence: TGCGCCAGCAGTGAGTACCAAGGGGCCTACACAGATACGCAGTATTTT.

The genes are TRBV11-3 and TRBJ2-2; D is possibly TRBD1 (6 bases). This CDR3 is built from 15 residues. The V end lost 11 bases, the J end lost 0 bases, and 16 bases lay between the germline ends. Germline V gene sequence: CDR1 SGHNT, CDR2 YENEEA. CDR3 amino acids: CASSPGTTNTGELFF. In DNA, the CDR3 is TGTGCCTCTTCCCCCGGGACAACGAACACCGGGGAGCTGTTTTTT.

V is TRBV19 and J is TRBJ1-4; D is ambiguous. The CDR3 covers 15 residues. CDR1 and CDR2 from the germline V gene are LNHDA and SQIVND (reference sequence). Trimming shortened V by 5 bases and J by 6 bases, and 16 bases separated the two germline ends. The CDR3 DNA follows: TGTGCCAGTAGTTTCCCCGCGTTGGAGGATGAAAAACTGTTTTTT. It codes for CASSFPALEDEKLFF.